The rows below give T cell receptor beta chains drawn from one sample of a study of vaccination and CD4 T cells after COVID-19. Their antigens are not known. Each CDR3 protein is one row after TCRdb ran MiXCR on the PCR reads. This sample carries about 9,600 distinct CDR3 sequences, roughly 42% of them seen once, and the ten largest clones take 12%. Sequenced material: CD4+ T cells from blood, cultured in vitro. The source of these receptors is a human donor who had recovered from COVID-19. Both conserved end residues are part of each CDR3. The D gene is left open where the match is weak. Size tells how often a clone was seen (once, few, many) or the class of an expanded clone, and some rows leave it out.

d_call: -
j_call: TRBJ1-2
clone_size: -
v_call: TRBV5-4
cdr3_aa: CASSRPGYDYGYTF
cdr3_nt: TGTGCCAGCAGTCGACCAGGGTATGACTATGGCTACACCTTC

d_call: TRBD1
j_call: TRBJ2-2
clone_size: -
v_call: TRBV7-8
cdr3_aa: CASSLQGGMGGELFF
cdr3_nt: TGTGCCAGCAGCTTACAAGGGGGCATGGGCGGGGAGCTGTTTTTT

d_call: -
j_call: TRBJ1-2
clone_size: few
v_call: TRBV7-3
cdr3_aa: CASSNYRSGGYTF
cdr3_nt: TGTGCCAGCAGCAACTATAGATCCGGTGGCTACACCTTC

d_call: -
j_call: TRBJ2-2
clone_size: -
v_call: TRBV19
cdr3_aa: CASSIYPNTGELFF
cdr3_nt: TGTGCCAGTAGTATATACCCGAATACCGGGGAGCTGTTTTTT

d_call: TRBD1
j_call: TRBJ2-7
clone_size: -
v_call: TRBV20-1
cdr3_aa: CSATGQGGFYEQYF
cdr3_nt: TGCAGTGCAACGGGACAGGGGGGGTTTTACGAGCAGTACTTC

d_call: -
j_call: TRBJ1-1
clone_size: few
v_call: TRBV11-2
cdr3_aa: CASSPQVQNTEAFF
cdr3_nt: TGTGCCAGCAGCCCCCAGGTACAGAACACTGAAGCTTTCTTT

d_call: -
j_call: TRBJ1-5
clone_size: -
v_call: TRBV30
cdr3_aa: CAWSGQLNQPQHF
cdr3_nt: TGTGCCTGGAGTGGACAGCTCAATCAGCCCCAGCATTTT

d_call: TRBD1
j_call: TRBJ2-1
clone_size: -
v_call: TRBV20-1
cdr3_aa: CSANGQGRYNEQFF
cdr3_nt: TGCAGTGCCAACGGACAGGGCCGATACAATGAGCAGTTCTTC

d_call: -
j_call: TRBJ2-7
clone_size: -
v_call: TRBV6-2/TRBV6-3
cdr3_aa: CASSSLGTRDRVISYEQYF
cdr3_nt: TGTGCCAGCAGTTCGTTGGGGACTAGGGACAGGGTAATCTCCTACGAGCAGTACTTC

d_call: TRBD2
j_call: TRBJ2-3
clone_size: -
v_call: TRBV7-2
cdr3_aa: CASSIGLAGGLDTQYF
cdr3_nt: TGTGCCAGCAGCATAGGACTAGCGGGGGGGCTAGATACGCAGTATTTT

d_call: -
j_call: TRBJ1-1
clone_size: -
v_call: TRBV28
cdr3_aa: CASSLTEGMNTEAFF
cdr3_nt: TGTGCCAGCAGTCTCACGGAGGGAATGAACACTGAAGCTTTCTTT

d_call: TRBD1
j_call: TRBJ1-6
clone_size: few
v_call: TRBV2
cdr3_aa: CASSDRGNSPLHF
cdr3_nt: TGTGCCAGCAGTGACAGGGGGAATTCACCCCTCCACTTT

d_call: -
j_call: TRBJ1-2
clone_size: -
v_call: TRBV6-1
cdr3_aa: CASNTLGGYGYTF
cdr3_nt: TGTGCCAGCAACACCCTGGGGGGCTATGGCTACACCTTC

d_call: TRBD1
j_call: TRBJ1-2
clone_size: -
v_call: TRBV7-9
cdr3_aa: CASSLNYIQGAYGYTF
cdr3_nt: TGCGCCAGCAGCTTGAACTATATACAGGGGGCCTATGGCTACACCTTC

d_call: -
j_call: TRBJ2-3
clone_size: -
v_call: TRBV10-2
cdr3_aa: CASSRTRGGGLDTQYF
cdr3_nt: TGCGCCAGCAGTAGGACCAGGGGAGGGGGATTGGATACGCAGTATTTT

d_call: -
j_call: TRBJ1-1
clone_size: -
v_call: TRBV20-1
cdr3_aa: CSAPPGGRTEAFF
cdr3_nt: TGCAGTGCTCCGCCCGGGGGGCGGACTGAAGCTTTCTTT

d_call: TRBD1
j_call: TRBJ1-2
clone_size: -
v_call: TRBV28
cdr3_aa: CASRTGIRGTRYTF
cdr3_nt: TGTGCCAGCAGGACAGGGATCAGGGGGACTCGCTACACCTTC

d_call: -
j_call: TRBJ2-7
clone_size: few
v_call: TRBV20-1
cdr3_aa: CSAREGSLSHEQYF
cdr3_nt: TGCAGTGCTAGAGAGGGGAGTTTGTCTCACGAGCAGTACTTC

d_call: -
j_call: TRBJ1-2
clone_size: few
v_call: TRBV6-1
cdr3_aa: CASLWVRGDGYTF
cdr3_nt: TGTGCCAGCCTCTGGGTTAGGGGAGATGGCTACACCTTC

d_call: -
j_call: TRBJ1-2
clone_size: -
v_call: TRBV5-4
cdr3_aa: CASRLDSYGYTF
cdr3_nt: TGTGCCAGCAGATTAGACAGCTATGGCTACACCTTC

d_call: -
j_call: TRBJ1-2
clone_size: few
v_call: TRBV7-8
cdr3_aa: CASSPHTNYGYTF
cdr3_nt: TGTGCCAGCAGCCCACATACTAACTATGGCTACACCTTC

d_call: -
j_call: TRBJ2-2
clone_size: few
v_call: TRBV7-6
cdr3_aa: CASGEDELNTGELFF
cdr3_nt: TGTGCCAGCGGCGAGGACGAATTGAACACCGGGGAGCTGTTTTTT

d_call: TRBD2
j_call: TRBJ2-7
clone_size: -
v_call: TRBV6-1
cdr3_aa: CASSRTPSSGSSYEQYF
cdr3_nt: TGTGCCAGCAGCCGAACCCCCTCTAGCGGGAGCTCCTACGAGCAGTACTTC

d_call: TRBD1
j_call: TRBJ2-1
clone_size: once
v_call: TRBV10-1
cdr3_aa: CASSYYRDRGLGEQFF
cdr3_nt: TGCGCCAGCAGTTACTACCGGGACAGGGGTTTAGGTGAGCAGTTCTTC

d_call: -
j_call: TRBJ1-5
clone_size: -
v_call: TRBV4-2
cdr3_aa: CASSATQNGVSNQPQHF
cdr3_nt: TGTGCCAGCAGCGCGACGCAAAATGGGGTTAGCAATCAGCCCCAGCATTTT

d_call: TRBD1
j_call: TRBJ2-5
clone_size: -
v_call: TRBV24-1
cdr3_aa: CATSDRDRHQETQYF
cdr3_nt: TGTGCCACCAGTGACCGGGACAGGCATCAAGAGACCCAGTACTTC

d_call: -
j_call: TRBJ1-4
clone_size: once
v_call: TRBV6-1
cdr3_aa: CASSEDRTANEKLFF
cdr3_nt: TGTGCCAGCAGTGAAGACAGGACAGCTAATGAAAAACTGTTTTTT

d_call: -
j_call: TRBJ1-5
clone_size: -
v_call: TRBV27
cdr3_aa: CASSLVGIAGQPQHF
cdr3_nt: TGTGCCAGCAGTTTAGTGGGGATAGCGGGTCAGCCCCAGCATTTT

d_call: TRBD1
j_call: TRBJ2-3
clone_size: few
v_call: TRBV7-9
cdr3_aa: CASSLEQGNTDTQYF
cdr3_nt: TGTGCCAGCAGCTTAGAACAGGGGAACACAGATACGCAGTATTTT

d_call: -
j_call: TRBJ1-6
clone_size: -
v_call: TRBV6-1
cdr3_aa: CAGSTGQNNSPLHF
cdr3_nt: TGTGCCGGCAGTACCGGACAGAATAATTCACCCCTCCACTTT

d_call: -
j_call: TRBJ2-5
clone_size: -
v_call: TRBV6-2/TRBV6-3
cdr3_aa: CASSYWARETQYF
cdr3_nt: TGTGCCAGCAGTTACTGGGCCCGAGAGACCCAGTACTTC

d_call: TRBD2
j_call: TRBJ2-1
clone_size: -
v_call: TRBV6-1
cdr3_aa: CASSEGLRVYEQFF
cdr3_nt: TGTGCCAGCAGTGAGGGACTACGTGTGTATGAGCAGTTCTTC

d_call: -
j_call: TRBJ1-1
clone_size: -
v_call: TRBV12-3/TRBV12-4
cdr3_aa: CASRRQALNTEAFF
cdr3_nt: TGTGCCAGCAGGAGACAGGCCCTGAACACTGAAGCTTTCTTT

d_call: -
j_call: TRBJ1-1
clone_size: -
v_call: TRBV6-1
cdr3_aa: CASNRLGKTEAFF
cdr3_nt: TGTGCCAGCAATCGGTTGGGTAAGACTGAAGCTTTCTTT

d_call: -
j_call: TRBJ1-2
clone_size: -
v_call: TRBV20-1
cdr3_aa: CSARDERQRVRKGYTF
cdr3_nt: TGCAGTGCTAGAGATGAGCGGCAAAGGGTCCGGAAGGGCTACACCTTC

d_call: TRBD2
j_call: TRBJ2-7
clone_size: -
v_call: TRBV27
cdr3_aa: CASSTSGFSGYEQYF
cdr3_nt: TGTGCCAGCAGTACTAGCGGCTTCTCGGGTTACGAGCAGTACTTC

d_call: -
j_call: TRBJ1-1
clone_size: -
v_call: TRBV7-2
cdr3_aa: CASSLYRRVAEAFF
cdr3_nt: TGTGCCAGCAGCTTATACCGAAGGGTCGCTGAAGCTTTCTTT

d_call: -
j_call: TRBJ1-2
clone_size: -
v_call: TRBV29-1
cdr3_aa: CSVVTGLYYGYTF
cdr3_nt: TGCAGCGTTGTAACAGGGTTATACTATGGCTACACCTTC

d_call: -
j_call: TRBJ2-5
clone_size: few
v_call: TRBV12-3/TRBV12-4
cdr3_aa: CASRRDILETQYF
cdr3_nt: TGTGCCAGCAGACGGGACATACTAGAGACCCAGTACTTC

d_call: TRBD1
j_call: TRBJ2-6
clone_size: -
v_call: TRBV2
cdr3_aa: CASMRQGTGANVLTF
cdr3_nt: TGTGCCAGCATGAGACAGGGAACTGGGGCCAACGTCCTGACTTTC

d_call: -
j_call: TRBJ2-1
clone_size: few
v_call: TRBV24-1
cdr3_aa: CATSDGSSVEQFF
cdr3_nt: TGTGCCACCAGTGATGGGAGTTCGGTTGAGCAGTTCTTC

d_call: -
j_call: TRBJ1-5
clone_size: few
v_call: TRBV6-1
cdr3_aa: CASTGQYSNQPQHF
cdr3_nt: TGTGCCAGCACGGGTCAGTATAGCAATCAGCCCCAGCATTTT

d_call: TRBD2
j_call: TRBJ2-6
clone_size: -
v_call: TRBV24-1
cdr3_aa: CATSDYGGRGFNSGANVLTF
cdr3_nt: TGTGCCACCAGTGATTATGGGGGGAGGGGCTTCAACTCTGGGGCCAACGTCCTGACTTTC

d_call: -
j_call: TRBJ1-1
clone_size: -
v_call: TRBV18
cdr3_aa: CASSPLSNTEAFF
cdr3_nt: TGTGCCAGCTCACCACTGAGTAACACTGAAGCTTTCTTT

d_call: TRBD2
j_call: TRBJ2-7
clone_size: -
v_call: TRBV20-1
cdr3_aa: CSATVAHRGTSTEQYF
cdr3_nt: TGCAGTGCTACCGTAGCCCACAGAGGGACTAGCACCGAGCAGTACTTC

d_call: -
j_call: TRBJ1-2
clone_size: -
v_call: TRBV20-1
cdr3_aa: CSAAEIYGYIF
cdr3_nt: TGCAGTGCTGCGGAGATCTATGGCTACATCTTC

d_call: -
j_call: TRBJ2-3
clone_size: -
v_call: TRBV28
cdr3_aa: CASSSPQGEGTDTQYF
cdr3_nt: TGTGCCAGCAGTTCCCCACAGGGAGAGGGCACAGATACGCAGTATTTT

d_call: TRBD2
j_call: TRBJ2-1
clone_size: -
v_call: TRBV15
cdr3_aa: CATSREQLAGVVGNEQFF
cdr3_nt: TGTGCCACCAGCAGAGAACAACTAGCGGGTGTGGTGGGCAATGAGCAGTTCTTC

d_call: -
j_call: TRBJ1-2
clone_size: -
v_call: TRBV5-1
cdr3_aa: CASSLEGYGYTF
cdr3_nt: TGCGCCAGCAGCTTGGAGGGTTATGGCTACACCTTC

d_call: -
j_call: TRBJ1-5
clone_size: few
v_call: TRBV7-2
cdr3_aa: CASSTGSYQPQHF
cdr3_nt: TGTGCCAGCTCCACGGGGAGTTATCAGCCCCAGCATTTT

d_call: TRBD2
j_call: TRBJ2-5
clone_size: -
v_call: TRBV7-2
cdr3_aa: CASSLVPVIAGAEETQYF
cdr3_nt: TGTGCCAGCAGCTTAGTTCCCGTAATAGCGGGGGCAGAAGAGACCCAGTACTTC

d_call: -
j_call: TRBJ1-2
clone_size: few
v_call: TRBV24-1
cdr3_aa: CATSDSTGRDLKDGYTF
cdr3_nt: TGTGCCACCAGTGATTCTACTGGGCGGGACCTCAAAGATGGCTACACCTTC

d_call: -
j_call: TRBJ1-2
clone_size: few
v_call: TRBV7-9
cdr3_aa: CASSPPGARDGYTF
cdr3_nt: TGTGCCAGCAGCCCCCCCGGGGCACGGGATGGCTACACCTTC

d_call: TRBD1
j_call: TRBJ2-7
clone_size: -
v_call: TRBV7-6
cdr3_aa: CASSSTGQSYEQYF
cdr3_nt: TGTGCCAGCAGCTCCACGGGACAGTCCTACGAGCAGTACTTC

d_call: -
j_call: TRBJ1-5
clone_size: once
v_call: TRBV12-3/TRBV12-4
cdr3_aa: CASSKLDNNQPQHF
cdr3_nt: TGTGCCAGCAGCAAACTGGACAACAATCAGCCCCAGCATTTT

d_call: -
j_call: TRBJ1-1
clone_size: -
v_call: TRBV6-1
cdr3_aa: CASRIRGTEAFF
cdr3_nt: TGTGCCAGCAGAATCAGGGGTACTGAAGCTTTCTTT

d_call: -
j_call: TRBJ1-5
clone_size: -
v_call: TRBV6-1
cdr3_aa: CASSLQGLGNQPQHF
cdr3_nt: TGTGCCAGCAGTCTACAGGGTTTGGGCAATCAGCCCCAGCATTTT

d_call: TRBD1
j_call: TRBJ1-2
clone_size: -
v_call: TRBV20-1
cdr3_aa: CSASTGARREGSYTF
cdr3_nt: TGCAGTGCTAGTACAGGGGCGAGGAGGGAGGGTAGCTACACCTTC